This record looks at one TCR beta chain sequence and its context. Its antigen remains unknown. The data were obtained in a study of OX40 agonist ivuxolimab in advanced cancers. Across the whole study: Across the patients, intravenous ivuxolimab was delivered every 2 weeks at 0.01 to 10 mg/kg. People who had prior anti-PD-1, anti-PD-L1 or anti-CTLA-4 therapy could take part, and around 40% had some. General study results and limits: Blood T cells, both CD4+ and CD8+, expanded clonally by week 6 at 0.1 to 3.0 mg/kg. Certain nonresponding patients likewise had low normalized T-cell clonal expansion.

V gave up 3 bases and J gave up 1 base, with 4 bases separating them. CDR3 length: 12 residues. CDR1 and CDR2 (germline): SGHTA, FQGNSA. TCRdb keeps only in-frame clones here, not all; method: immunoSEQ multiplex PCR. The data show 35,000 to 50,000 clones, roughly 84% seen once. This TCR came from an adult with an advanced solid tumor such as melanoma, head and neck, liver or kidney cancer. Specimen: CD4+ or CD8+ T cells sorted from blood, collected in a trial of the OX40 agonist ivuxolimab. This sequence joins TRBV7-2 and TRBJ2-7; unclear D gene. In nucleotides, the CDR3 is TGTGCCAGCAGCTTCGATTCCTACGAGCAGTACTTC. Its protein product is CASSFDSYEQYF.